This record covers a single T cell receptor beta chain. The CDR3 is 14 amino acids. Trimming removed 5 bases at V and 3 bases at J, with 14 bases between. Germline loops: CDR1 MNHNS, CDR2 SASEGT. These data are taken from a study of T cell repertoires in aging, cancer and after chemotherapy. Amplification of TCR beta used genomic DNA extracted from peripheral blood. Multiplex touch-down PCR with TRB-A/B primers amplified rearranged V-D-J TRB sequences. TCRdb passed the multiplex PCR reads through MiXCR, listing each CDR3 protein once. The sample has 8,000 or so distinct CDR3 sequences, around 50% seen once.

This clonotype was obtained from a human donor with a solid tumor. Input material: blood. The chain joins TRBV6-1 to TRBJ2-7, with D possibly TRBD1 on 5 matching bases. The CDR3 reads CASSYGQGDYEQYF. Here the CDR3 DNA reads TGTGCCAGCAGTTACGGCCAGGGCGACTACGAGCAGTACTTC.